This TCR beta chain was sequenced for a study of T cell repertoires in cytomegalovirus infection. About the research overall: Carrying CMV and the relevant HLA type showed in public TCR beta signatures. Study results and caveats: The study found HLA-C-restricted CMV-specific TCR beta clonotypes dominating the ex vivo response. Adding up the frequency of public TCR beta families identified people who carried CMV plus the relevant HLA.

TCRdb passed the reads through MiXCR, listing each CDR3 protein once. This sample has hundreds of thousands of distinct CDR3 sequences, with 15% to 20% found just once. As for this clonotype: Its specificity is unknown.

Trimming removed 3 bases from V and 4 bases from J; junction bases left unmatched: 13. The CDR3 contains 19 residues. The germline CDR1 and CDR2 sequences are MGHRA and YSYEKL. The chain is built from TRBV4-1 and TRBJ2-3, with 13 bases aligning to TRBD2. The sample comprised PBMCs. The receptor was isolated from a human donor in good health (CMV status not recorded). Some clones in this sample may be carry-over from other donors' samples. In DNA, the CDR3 is TGCGCCAGCAGCCAGACCTCCGGGACTAGCGGGACCTCGTCAGATACGCAGTATTTT. It translates to CASSQTSGTSGTSSDTQYF.